The T cell receptor (beta chain) under discussion was sequenced for a study of Graves' ophthalmopathy and Graves' hyperthyroidism. For repertoire sequencing, the TCR beta CDR3 regions were amplified from RNA transcripts. The library came from an HTBI-primed first-round RT-PCR and a second-round multiplex PCR. MiXCR, applied by TCRdb to the multiplex PCR reads, yields one record per CDR3 protein. The sample lists 500,000 to 700,000 distinct CDR3 sequences; approximately 21% were seen once. This clonotype was detected ten times or more. V lost 6 bases, J lost 5 bases, and 17 bases lay in between. This CDR3 region has 15 residues. Cases classed as stable hyperthyroidism had no ophthalmopathy within 18 months of follow-up.

The sequenced sample consisted of peripheral blood. This rearrangement joins TRBV12-3 or TRBV12-4 to TRBJ1-5; D is perhaps TRBD1 (6 bases). This receptor was identified in a woman aged 18-29 years with stable Graves' hyperthyroidism. Some clones in this sample may be carry-over from other donors' samples. The CDR3 here is CASSPIPAGDQPQHF. For the CDR3, the DNA is TGTGCCAGCAGCCCCATACCTGCAGGGGATCAGCCCCAGCATTTT.